Below, 22 T cell receptor beta chains from the same sample are listed, as sequenced in a study of blood T cells in healthy people across ages (dated by TCRdb to between 2015 and 2017). To prepare the library, 5' RACE was applied. The listed sequencing device is Illumina HiSeq 2500. The second PCR ran for roughly 6 to 11 cycles and used a J-beta primer mix along with a sample-barcoded 5' primer. Using fastp at Q25 and MiXCR, TCRdb reprocessed the public reads and kept productive beta chains. Rows matching on CDR3 protein sequence are summarized as one entry with the most common DNA and genes. The sample includes hundreds of thousands of distinct CDR3 sequences, with 58% observed a single time. About 20% of the sample comes from the top ten. Sequencing used blood. The receptor source for this set is a man under 40 in good health.

The sample holds one count of this clonotype. V usage is TRBV24-1 and J usage is TRBJ2-1, with D perhaps being TRBD1 or TRBD2 (7 bases each). Per the germline V gene, CDR1 is KGHDR and CDR2 is SFDVKD. CDR3 length: 14 amino acids. V was cut by 9 bases and J by 4 bases, with 15 bases left in between. CDR3 in DNA: TGTGCCACCCAGGGGGGGCTGGGGTACAATGAGCAGTTCTTC. This codes for CATQGGLGYNEQFF.

The J gene is TRBJ2-1, the V gene TRBV5-6; TRBD2 aligns across 9 bases. J lost 4 bases, V lost 3 bases, and 8 bases had no gene match. This CDR3 contains 16 residues. The V gene's germline CDR1 is SGHDT and CDR2 YYEEEE. Here the CDR3 reads CASSSAGGRIYNEQFF. DNA of the CDR3: TGTGCCAGCAGCTCAGCGGGGGGACGAATTTACAATGAGCAGTTCTTC.

The chain recombines TRBV19 with TRBJ2-1; 9 bases align to TRBD2. CDR3 length: 14 amino acids. Germline lookup yields CDR1 LNHDA and CDR2 SQIVND (reference sequence). V shed 8 bases and J 5 bases; nucleotides not matched to a gene: 7. The CDR3 coding sequence is TGTGCCAGTTCGACTAGCGGCACAAACAATGAGCAGTTCTTC. Its translation: CASSTSGTNNEQFF.

This chain joins TRBV15 and TRBJ2-7; unclear D gene. The CDR3 covers 15 residues. Germline V gives CDR1 LNHNV, CDR2 YYDKDF (reference sequence). V was trimmed by 0 bases and J by 0 bases, leaving 9 bases between them. The CDR3 DNA reads as TGTGCCACCAGCAGAGATCCTGGCGCCTCCTACGAGCAGTACTTC. The encoded protein is CATSRDPGASYEQYF.

A few counts support this clonotype. V is TRBV7-2 and J is TRBJ2-4; D perhaps matches TRBD1 (6 bases). V was pared by 5 bases and J by 8 bases, with 10 bases between. CDR1 SGHTA and CDR2 FQGNSA come from the germline V gene. The CDR3 runs 12 residues. CDR3 amino acids: CASSPRQDIQYF. The CDR3 region has the DNA TGTGCCAGCAGCCCCCGACAGGACATTCAGTACTTC. The complete variable domain, with remaining parts taken from reference TRBV7-2 and TRBJ2-4, reads GAGVSQSPSNKVTEKGKDVELRCDPISGHTALYWYRQSLGQGLEFLIYFQGNSAPDKSGLPSDRFSAERTGGSVSTLTIQRTQQEDSAVYLCASSPRQDIQYFGAGTRLSVL.

This sequence joins TRBV7-2 and TRBJ2-1, with D tentatively TRBD1 or TRBD2 (5 bases each). Germline V gene data show CDR1 as SGHTA and CDR2 as FQGNSA. This CDR3 spans 16 amino acids. The V end lost 4 bases, the J end lost 7 bases, and 20 bases lay between the germline ends. The CDR3 DNA sequence: TGTGCCAGCAGCTCGGGGACCTCTACAGGTCGGAATGAGCAGTTCTTC. It specifies CASSSGTSTGRNEQFF.

V and J are TRBV6-1 and TRBJ1-2; 9 bases map to TRBD1. CDR1 MNHNS and CDR2 SASEGT come from the germline V gene. V gave up 2 bases and J gave up 2 bases; unmatched junction bases: 9. The CDR3 covers 17 residues. CDR3 amino acids: CASSEFSYGQGNYGYTF. The CDR3 region has the DNA TGTGCCAGCAGTGAATTTAGCTACGGACAGGGGAACTATGGCTACACCTTC.

This clonotype appeared a single time. The CDR3 spells CASSLRSPLHF. Written as DNA, the CDR3 is TGTGCCAGCAGTTTACGGTCACCCCTCCACTTT. The gene calls are TRBV28 and TRBJ1-6, with D uncertain. Trimming cost V 2 bases and J 10 bases, with 3 bases left between them. The CDR3 runs 11 residues. Per germline, CDR1 MDHEN and CDR2 SYDVKM.

The gene calls are TRBV4-3 and TRBJ2-5; tentatively, D is TRBD1 (5 bases). CDR3 length: 15 residues. From germline, CDR1 is LGHNA and CDR2 YSLEER. The ends were cut back, 0 bases at V and 6 bases at J, with 14 bases in the middle. The CDR3 reads CASSQDWGRQKTQYF. The CDR3 region has the DNA TGCGCCAGCAGCCAAGATTGGGGCCGGCAAAAGACCCAGTACTTC.

Only one count was recorded for this clonotype. The genes are TRBV7-2 and TRBJ2-3; 9 bases line up with TRBD1. The CDR3 consists of 15 residues. The junction had 6 bases not matched to a gene; V was cut back by 2 bases and J by 6 bases. Germline CDR1 is SGHTA and CDR2 is FQGNSA. The CDR3 region has the DNA TGTGCCAGCAGCTTACCGGGACAGGGAGGTGATACGCAGTATTTT. It encodes CASSLPGQGGDTQYF.

J is TRBJ2-7 and V is TRBV7-2, with D possibly matching TRBD1 (5 bases). Germline CDR1 reads SGHTA; CDR2 reads FQGNSA. This CDR3 is built from 14 residues. Deletions cut 5 bases from V and 0 bases from J, with 11 bases between. The chain's CDR3 is CASSRNRNSYEQYF. In DNA form, the CDR3 reads TGTGCCAGCAGCAGGAACAGGAACTCCTACGAGCAGTACTTC.

The chain uses TRBV20-1 and TRBJ2-5; D unresolved. The CDR3 sequence is 16 residues long. Germline CDR1 DFQATT, CDR2 SNEGSKA (reference sequence). Trimming removed 0 bases at V and 11 bases at J, with 25 bases between. The CDR3 region is CSARDLLAGSSNEQYF. DNA for the CDR3: TGCAGTGCTAGAGACCTCCTTGCCGGGTCTTCCAATGAGCAGTACTTC.

This clonotype has more than one count but fewer than ten. The genes are TRBV20-1 and TRBJ1-2, with D possibly matching TRBD1 (6 bases). The germline V and J ends were trimmed by 5 bases and 3 bases, with 13 bases remaining between them. CDR3 length equals 13 residues. The germline V gene encodes CDR1 DFQATT and CDR2 SNEGSKA (reference sequence). DNA for the CDR3: TGCAGTGCTTCACAGGGAATTGACTATGGCTACACCTTC. The encoded protein is CSASQGIDYGYTF.

V is TRBV20-1 and J is TRBJ2-1; D perhaps matches TRBD2 (5 bases). V was pared by 2 bases and J by 5 bases, with 22 bases between. In germline, CDR1 is DFQATT, CDR2 SNEGSKA (reference sequence). The CDR3 runs 17 residues. The CDR3 loop reads CSARRAGGLPSNNEQFF. In DNA, the CDR3 is TGCAGTGCTAGACGGGCGGGTGGTCTCCCCTCTAACAATGAGCAGTTCTTC.

The chain links TRBV11-1 to TRBJ2-3; a weak D match, TRBD2 (6 bases). V was pared by 2 bases and J by 2 bases, with 14 bases between. Looked up from germline, CDR1 is SGHAT and CDR2 is FQDESV (reference sequence). The CDR3 covers 16 residues. This CDR3 reads CASSLRNGGPTDTQYF. DNA of the CDR3: TGTGCCAGCAGCTTACGTAACGGGGGTCCCACAGATACGCAGTATTTT.

V gene TRBV20-1 combines with J gene TRBJ1-2; D might be TRBD1 (5 bases). The CDR3 is 15 residues long. Germline V gene lookup returns CDR1 DFQATT and CDR2 SNEGSKA (reference sequence). Trimming pared 3 bases from V and 0 bases from J, leaving 14 bases between. The CDR3 DNA is TGCAGTGCTAGCAGAGACAGCGAAGCTAACTATGGCTACACCTTC. It codes for CSASRDSEANYGYTF.

This clonotype was observed once. The V call is TRBV19, the J call TRBJ2-7; D gene ambiguous. V lost 6 bases, J lost 0 bases, and 9 bases lay in between. Germline CDR1 reads LNHDA; CDR2 reads SQIVND (reference sequence). There are 13 residues in the CDR3. The CDR3 loop is CASRESNSYEQYF. CDR3 bases: TGTGCCAGTAGGGAGAGCAACTCCTACGAGCAGTACTTC. The full variable domain, completed using reference TRBV19 and TRBJ2-7, is DGGITQSPKYLFRKEGQNVTLSCEQNLNHDAMYWYRQDPGQGLRLIYYSQIVNDFQKGDIAEGYSVSREKKESFPLTVTSAQKNPTAFYLCASRESNSYEQYFGPGTRLTVT.

The genes are TRBV20-1 and TRBJ2-1; 7 positions agree with TRBD1. Germline V gene sequence: CDR1 DFQATT, CDR2 SNEGSKA (reference sequence). V shed 8 bases, J shed 6 bases, and the junction held 16 bases outside the gene matches. This CDR3 is built from 15 residues. CDR3 region: CSSSLGTDSFNEQFF. CDR3 coding DNA: TGCAGTTCTTCCCTCGGGACAGATTCGTTCAATGAGCAGTTCTTC.

V is TRBV7-9 and J is TRBJ1-2; the D is unclear. The CDR3 runs 12 residues. The germline V gene encodes CDR1 SEHNR and CDR2 FQNEAQ (reference sequence). V was clipped by 3 bases and J by 7 bases, with 9 bases between them. The CDR3 region is CASSFTNGGYTF. CDR3 bases: TGTGCCAGCAGCTTCACGAATGGTGGCTACACCTTC.

This chain uses TRBV20-1 with TRBJ2-1; 9 bases fit TRBD2. Per the germline V gene, CDR1 is DFQATT and CDR2 is SNEGSKA (reference sequence). This CDR3 region has 16 residues. V was clipped by 0 bases and J by 4 bases; unmatched bases: 7. CDR3 protein: CSARDLASGTYNEQFF. The CDR3 DNA sequence: TGCAGTGCTAGAGATCTGGCTAGCGGGACGTACAATGAGCAGTTCTTC.

Notes on this clonotype: The junction departs from germline at one end; a sequencing error may be responsible. This sequence joins TRBV7-2 and TRBJ2-5; 11 bases line up with TRBD2. The CDR3 has 16 residues. The germline V gene encodes CDR1 SGHTA and CDR2 FQGNSA. The DNA for the CDR3 is TGTGCCGGCAGGTCGACTAGCGGGGAATACCAAGAGACCCAGTACTTC. Encoded protein: CAGRSTSGEYQETQYF. Full variable domain (rest looked up from reference TRBV7-2 and TRBJ2-5): GAGVSQSPSNKVTEKGKDVELRCDPISGHTALYWYRQSLGQGLEFLIYFQGNSAPDKSGLPSDRFSAERTGGSVSTLTIQRTQQEDSAVYLCAGRSTSGEYQETQYFGPGTRLLVL.

The V call is TRBV10-3, the J call TRBJ2-4; TRBD1 is a possible D gene (6 bases). Germline V gives CDR1 ENHRY, CDR2 SYGVKD. V lost 4 bases and J lost 6, with 16 bases in between. The CDR3 is 15 amino acids. This chain's CDR3 is CAISGGGEAGNIQYF. The CDR3 nucleotides read TGTGCCATCAGTGGTGGGGGCGAGGCGGGAAACATTCAGTACTTC.